Listed here is a single T cell receptor (beta chain). In germline, CDR1 is SQVTM, CDR2 ANQGSEA. The CDR3 runs 12 residues. TCRbeta libraries were built with three rounds of nested PCR, modified from ARM-PCR. From the multiplex PCR reads, TCRdb called clonotypes with MiXCR, one entry per CDR3 protein. This table has under 140,000 distinct CDR3 sequences, approximately 87% appearing once. This sample was included in a study of tumor and adjacent non-tumor tissue in lung cancer. Across the study: Patients were aged 31 to 76, approximately 11 men and a handful of women, stage I to III. On average, productive TCRbeta reads reached about 4.17 million per sample.

RNA was extracted from bulk tissue without any cell sorting. This receptor was identified in a man between 65 and 79 years old with non-small cell lung cancer. V and J are TRBV29-1 and TRBJ2-1; D is ambiguous. The sample was lung tumor tissue. This chain's CDR3 is CKVVGLYNEQFF. DNA of the CDR3: TGCAAAGTAGTCGGGCTTTACAATGAGCAGTTCTTC.